Listed below are T cell receptor beta chains from one sample, sequenced in a study of T cell clonotyping in hematopoietic cell transplantation. The protocol was immunoSEQ multiplex PCR, while the TCRdb copy is restricted to in-frame clones and leaves out a portion. This repertoire shows 10,000 to 14,000 clones, roughly 87% found once; its top ten account for approximately 16%. This material consisted of PBMCs, taken 100 days after allogeneic stem cell transplant. The receptor set was obtained from a female patient between 55 and 75 years old who had an allogeneic stem cell transplant from an unrelated donor, so the T cells may come from the graft donor. Some clones in this sample may be carry-over from other donors' samples. CDR3s include the opening cysteine and the closing phenylalanine or tryptophan. A D gene is named only where the DNA matches it firmly. Only some rows state a clone size, as once, few, many or a class for expanded clones.

CDR3nt | CDR3aa | d_gene | v_gene | abundance | j_gene
TGTGCCAGCAGCCTCGGGACTACCAACAATGAGCAGTTCTTC | CASSLGTTNNEQFF | TRBD2 | TRBV7-2 | - | TRBJ2-1
TGCGCCAGCAGCCAAGATATGGGACCGGCTAACTATGGCTACACCTTC | CASSQDMGPANYGYTF | - | TRBV4-3 | large | TRBJ1-2
TGTGCCGGGGGAGGGACAGGGATTGATCGCTACACCTTC | CAGGGTGIDRYTF | TRBD1 | TRBV7-2 | - | TRBJ1-2
TGTGCCAGCAGCGCCCCGGGACCTTCCCTTTACGAGCAGTACTTC | CASSAPGPSLYEQYF | - | TRBV5-6 | - | TRBJ2-7
TGTGCCAGTTGGACAGCCAAAAACATTCAGTACTTC | CASWTAKNIQYF | - | TRBV2 | - | TRBJ2-4
TGTGCCAGCAGCCCCGGGACAGGGAATTGGTACGAGCAGTACTTC | CASSPGTGNWYEQYF | TRBD1 | TRBV5-8 | - | TRBJ2-7
TGTGCCAGCAGCATAGAGATAGCTACCACAGATACGCAGTATTTT | CASSIEIATTDTQYF | - | TRBV7-3 | - | TRBJ2-3
TGTGCCAGCAGCTCCCCGGGACAGTACCTCTACGAGCAGTACTTC | CASSSPGQYLYEQYF | TRBD1 | TRBV11-2 | medium-sized | TRBJ2-7
TGTGCCAGCAGTCCAGGATACAATGAGCAGTTCTTC | CASSPGYNEQFF | - | TRBV2 | - | TRBJ2-1
TGTGCCAGCAGCGAACAGCCCATGAACACTGAAGCTTTCTTT | CASSEQPMNTEAFF | - | TRBV9 | - | TRBJ1-1
TGTGCCAGCAGCTTAGAGGCTAGCGGGAGCTACGAGCAGTACTTC | CASSLEASGSYEQYF | TRBD2 | TRBV7-6 | few | TRBJ2-7
TGTGCCAGCAGCCTAGGGACTTCGAACACCGGGGAGCTGTTTTTT | CASSLGTSNTGELFF | - | TRBV7-3 | once | TRBJ2-2
TGTGCCAGCACCGAGGACAGGGTGGGCAATCAGCCCCAGCATTTT | CASTEDRVGNQPQHF | TRBD1 | TRBV7-2 | few | TRBJ1-5
TGCGCCAGCAGCCAGAGGACCTCGTACGAGCAGTACTTC | CASSQRTSYEQYF | - | TRBV4-1 | - | TRBJ2-7
TGTGCCAGCAGACAGGGCTCTGAAGCTTTCTTT | CASRQGSEAFF | - | TRBV2 | - | TRBJ1-1
TGTGCCAGCAGCCGCCCCGGGGCGGGCCGTAGCACAGATACGCAGTATTTT | CASSRPGAGRSTDTQYF | - | TRBV4-2 | once | TRBJ2-3
TGTGCCAGCAGGGAGGGGACGATAGACGACAGGGGGCTTAACACCGGGGAGCTGTTTTTT | CASREGTIDDRGLNTGELFF | TRBD1 | TRBV2 | - | TRBJ2-2
TGTGCCAGCAGCTCGGACGGTTCCCCCTACGAGCAGTACTTC | CASSSDGSPYEQYF | - | TRBV11-2 | - | TRBJ2-7